Reported below is one T cell receptor (beta chain). Authors' methods: Reference gene primer amplification in the assay estimated nucleated cell counts. Assay used: immunoSEQ multiplex PCR; TCRdb lists only in-frame clones, some missing. That table is the source of V, J and clone size, and D and trimming were worked out from the DNA. This table holds about 180,000 clones, roughly four fifths found once. From germline, CDR1 is MNHEY and CDR2 SMNVEV (reference sequence). Trimming took 3 bases from V and 3 from J, leaving 12 bases between them. The CDR3 consists of 14 residues. The data derive from a study of blood T cell repertoires in COVID-19. About the study: T cells, B-cell-depleted T cells, or PBMCs supplied cDNA or gDNA.

This clonotype was sampled from a human donor in a cohort sampled during active COVID-19. V and J are TRBV27 and TRBJ2-7; possible D gene TRBD2, 5 bases. The source material was peripheral blood. For the CDR3, the DNA is TGTGCCAGCAGTTTCAGGCTAGCTAACTACGAGCAGTACTTC. Its protein product is CASSFRLANYEQYF.